Presented here are 31 T cell receptor beta chains from one specimen sequenced in a study of blood T cell repertoires in COVID-19. The protocol was immunoSEQ multiplex PCR, while the TCRdb copy is restricted to in-frame clones and leaves out a portion. The sample holds approximately 220,000 clones, approximately 81% seen once. The sample taken for sequencing was peripheral blood. The receptor source for this set is a man aged 50 to 60 who had recovered from COVID-19.

The DNA for the CDR3 is TGTGCCAGCAGCGTACGGCTAGCGGGAGCGGATGAGCAGTTCTTC. Protein: CASSVRLAGADEQFF. The chain uses TRBV9 and TRBJ2-1; TRBD2 matches at 10 bases. Germline V gene sequence: CDR1 SGDLS, CDR2 YYNGEE. The CDR3 length is 15 residues. V was pared by 1 base and J by 8 bases, with 6 bases of the junction left unmatched.

This clone was observed a few times. The gene calls are TRBV7-2 and TRBJ2-7; 11 bases are shared with TRBD2. CDR1 and CDR2 (germline): SGHTA, FQGNSA. The CDR3 is 15 residues long. Trimming at V came to 4 bases and at J to 3 bases, leaving 5 bases not matched to a gene. In nucleotides, the CDR3 is TGTGCCAGCAGCTCAGGACTAGCGGGCCTCTACGAGCAGTACTTC. Its translation is CASSSGLAGLYEQYF.

The chain links TRBV6-5 to TRBJ2-2; 9 nucleotides line up with TRBD1. V was clipped by 6 bases and J by 3 bases; unmatched bases: 2. The CDR3 loop spans 14 amino acids. The germline V gene encodes CDR1 MNHEY and CDR2 SVGAGI. The CDR3 reads CASRRDRDTGELFF. Here the CDR3 DNA reads TGTGCCAGCAGGCGGGACAGGGACACCGGGGAGCTGTTTTTT.

The rearrangement links TRBV29-1 to TRBJ1-1; D is uncertain. The CDR3 sequence is 12 residues long. Germline assignment: CDR1 SQVTM and CDR2 ANQGSEA. The CDR3 protein is CSWRESETEAFF. The CDR3 region has the DNA TGCTCCTGGCGGGAATCAGAGACTGAAGCTTTCTTT. The whole variable domain, filled in from reference TRBV29-1 and TRBJ1-1, reads SAVISQKPSRDICQRGTSLTIQCQVDSQVTMMFWYRQQPGQSLTLIATANQGSEATYESGFVIDKFPISRPNLTFSTLTVSNMSPEDSSIYLCSWRESETEAFFGQGTRLTVV.

This rearrangement joins TRBV2 to TRBJ2-4, with D possibly being TRBD1 (6 bases). Germline-derived CDR1 and CDR2 are SNHLY and FYNNEI. The CDR3 has 14 residues. Trimming cost V 8 bases and J 2 bases, with 13 bases left between them. The CDR3 nucleotides read TGTGCCAGCGGTGGGGGCACTTCCAAAAACATTCAGTACTTC. It translates to CASGGGTSKNIQYF.

V is TRBV30 and J is TRBJ2-7; D perhaps matches TRBD2 (5 bases). Germline V gene data show CDR1 as GTSNPN and CDR2 as SVGIG (reference sequence). The length of the CDR3 is 14 residues. The V end lost 1 base, the J end lost 3 bases, and 13 bases lay between the germline ends. The CDR3 here is CAWSGVSGGYEQYF. The CDR3 nucleotides are TGTGCCTGGAGTGGGGTGAGCGGAGGCTACGAGCAGTACTTC.

The genes are TRBV11-2 and TRBJ2-5; tentative D call: TRBD2 (5 bases). The CDR3 consists of 11 residues. Germline V gene lookup returns CDR1 SGHAT and CDR2 FQNNGV. Trimming stripped 5 bases from V and 8 bases from J, with 9 bases between. CDR3 region: CASSPRETQYF. The CDR3 DNA reads as TGTGCCAGCAGCCCCCGGGAAACCCAGTACTTC. The full variable domain, with the rest looked up from reference TRBV11-2 and TRBJ2-5, is EAGVAQSPRYKIIEKRQSVAFWCNPISGHATLYWYQQILGQGPKLLIQFQNNGVVDDSQLPKDRFSAERLKGVDSTLKIQPAKLEDSAVYLCASSPRETQYFGPGTRLLVL.

The chain uses TRBV11-2 and TRBJ1-2; D possibly corresponds to TRBD1 (5 bases). The germline V gene encodes CDR1 SGHAT and CDR2 FQNNGV. Trimming took off 0 bases at V and 4 bases at J, with 9 bases between the two ends. The CDR3 is made up of 14 amino acids. The CDR3 bases are TGTGCCAGCAGCTTAGATTTGGGGGGCTATGGCTACACCTTC. Encoded protein: CASSLDLGGYGYTF.

The rearrangement links TRBV28 to TRBJ1-1, with a weak D call TRBD1 (5 bases). The length of the CDR3 is 12 residues. With 6 bases removed from V and 6 bases from J, the gap between germline ends came to 11 bases. Per the germline V gene, CDR1 is MDHEN and CDR2 is SYDVKM. The CDR3 DNA follows: TGTGCCAGCAGCAGGGTTATCGCTGAAGCTTTCTTT. Translated: CASSRVIAEAFF.

This chain joins TRBV21-1 and TRBJ2-1; TRBD2, the table's D call, was not compared with the DNA. TRBV21-1 is a pseudogene. The CDR3 has 21 residues. The CDR3 reads CASWTGAGLGLAGILTWEQFF. The CDR3 DNA follows: TGTGCCAGTTGGACAGGAGCCGGATTGGGACTAGCGGGAATCCTTACATGGGAGCAGTTCTTC.

The gene calls are TRBV7-6 and TRBJ2-1, with D hard to call. Trimming pared 8 bases from V and 0 bases from J, leaving 20 bases between. This CDR3 comprises 17 residues. The germline V gene has CDR1 SGHVS and CDR2 FNYEAQ. The CDR3 DNA is TGTGCCAGCCAAGCAAGAAGTAGCTTGAGCTCCTACAATGAGCAGTTCTTC. This codes for CASQARSSLSSYNEQFF.

Concerning this clone itself: This sample includes further DNA sequences coding for the same CDR3. The CDR3 is CASRIAGGSYNEQFF. In DNA, the CDR3 is TGTGCCAGCAGAATAGCGGGAGGCTCCTACAATGAGCAGTTCTTC. This chain links TRBV2 with TRBJ2-1, with TRBD2 matching over 10 bases. In germline, CDR1 is SNHLY, CDR2 FYNNEI. The CDR3 contains 15 residues. Trimming at V came to 6 bases and at J to 0 bases, leaving 2 bases not matched to a gene.

V is TRBV18 and J is TRBJ1-2; the D is unclear. The CDR3 is made up of 13 amino acids. The germline V gene has CDR1 KGHSH and CDR2 LQKENI. Trimming stripped 3 bases from V and 2 bases from J, with 7 bases between. The CDR3 DNA follows: TGTGCCAGCTCACCGGGAGGGAACTATGGCTACACCTTC. As protein: CASSPGGNYGYTF.

The genes are TRBV27 and TRBJ2-7, with 7 nucleotides matching TRBD2. Looked up from germline, CDR1 is MNHEY and CDR2 is SMNVEV (reference sequence). CDR3 length: 15 residues. V lost 3 bases and J lost 6; bases outside the gene matches: 11. In nucleotides, the CDR3 is TGTGCCAGCAGTTTCACCGGGGCGGGAGTGTTCGAGCAGTACTTC. It specifies CASSFTGAGVFEQYF.

This chain links TRBV10-2 with TRBJ2-3; D is undetermined. The CDR3 has 15 residues. V lost 3 bases, J lost 2 bases, and 12 bases lay in between. Germline assignment: CDR1 WSHSY and CDR2 SAAADI. CDR3 sequence: CASSDPGLPTDTQYF. Here the CDR3 DNA reads TGCGCCAGCAGTGACCCAGGTCTGCCCACAGATACGCAGTATTTT.

CDR3 protein: CASNRVAGELFF. For the CDR3, the DNA is TGTGCCAGCAACAGGGTCGCCGGGGAGCTGTTTTTT. The chain has TRBV2 and TRBJ2-2; possible D gene TRBD1, 6 bases. Germline CDR1 and CDR2: SNHLY and FYNNEI. This CDR3 is built from 12 residues. V was shortened by 7 bases and J by 6 bases, with 9 bases between the two germline ends. Variable domain in full (rest from reference TRBV2 and TRBJ2-2): EPEVTQTPSHQVTQMGQEVILRCVPISNHLYFYWYRQILGQKVEFLVSFYNNEISEKSEIFDDQFSVERPDGSNFTLKIRSTKLEDSAMYFCASNRVAGELFFGEGSRLTVL.

In its sample, this clone was seen once. The chain recombines TRBV7-9 with TRBJ2-1; 7 bases fit TRBD1. Germline V gene lookup returns CDR1 SEHNR and CDR2 FQNEAQ (reference sequence). V trimming: 5 bases; J trimming: 4 bases; junction bases outside the gene matches: 11. The CDR3 has 16 residues. The CDR3 spells CASSGYGTEDYNEQFF. The CDR3 nucleotides are TGTGCCAGCAGCGGATACGGGACAGAAGATTACAATGAGCAGTTCTTC.

The chain combines TRBV19 with TRBJ2-1, with D perhaps TRBD2 (6 bases). The V gene's germline CDR1 is LNHDA and CDR2 SQIVND (reference sequence). CDR3 length: 16 residues. Deletions cut 3 bases from V and 4 bases from J, with 16 bases between. The CDR3 region is CASSIYGGDSYNEQFF. The CDR3, as DNA: TGTGCCAGTAGTATTTACGGGGGAGATTCGTACAATGAGCAGTTCTTC.

This clone has a single count. The chain combines TRBV14 with TRBJ1-4; TRBD1 is a possible D gene (5 bases). From germline, CDR1 is SGHDN and CDR2 FVKESK. The CDR3 is made up of 13 amino acids. Trimming took 4 bases from V and 8 from J, leaving 11 bases between them. As DNA, the CDR3 is TGTGCCAGCAGCCTCGTCGGGGGAGAAAAACTGTTTTTT. It specifies CASSLVGGEKLFF.

The chain uses TRBV19 and TRBJ2-2; D is unclear. The CDR3 length is 13 residues. From germline, CDR1 is LNHDA and CDR2 SQIVND (reference sequence). The V gene lost 6 bases and the J gene lost 0 bases, with 5 bases spanning the gap. CDR3 in DNA: TGTGCCAGTAGAGGAGCGAACACCGGGGAGCTGTTTTTT. Translation: CASRGANTGELFF.

This sequence joins TRBV4-1 and TRBJ2-1, with 8 bases identical to TRBD1. The V segment lost 5 bases and the J segment 8 bases; nucleotides outside the gene matches: 5. This CDR3 region has 13 residues. The germline CDR1 and CDR2 sequences are MGHRA and YSYEKL. The CDR3 loop reads CASSEDRVHEQFF. The DNA for the CDR3 is TGCGCCAGCAGCGAGGACAGGGTACATGAGCAGTTCTTC.

This clone has only a few counts. The V and J genes are TRBV4-2 and TRBJ1-6, with TRBD1 matching over 7 bases. This CDR3 is built from 14 residues. After removal of 8 bases from V and 9 bases from J, the junction contained 10 bases not matched to a gene. Looked up from germline, CDR1 is LGHNA and CDR2 is YNFKEQ. This CDR3 is CASARTGEASPLHF. The CDR3, as DNA: TGTGCCAGCGCCCGTACAGGGGAGGCTTCACCCCTCCACTTT.

V and J are TRBV5-4 and TRBJ1-1; perhaps TRBD1 as D (5 bases). CDR3 length equals 14 residues. Trimming pared 2 bases from V and 3 bases from J, leaving 11 bases between. Germline values: CDR1 SGHNT, CDR2 YYREEE (reference sequence). CDR3 sequence reads: CASSFWGADTEAFF. DNA for the CDR3: TGTGCCAGCAGCTTCTGGGGCGCGGACACTGAAGCTTTCTTT.

V gene TRBV13 combines with J gene TRBJ2-7; D is unresolved. The germline V gene encodes CDR1 PRHDT and CDR2 FYEKMQ (reference sequence). The V gene lost 5 bases and the J gene lost 5 bases, with 13 bases spanning the gap. The length of the CDR3 is 13 residues. The CDR3 DNA is TGTGCCAGCAGCCCTCCGAGTGTCGACGAGCAGTACTTC. Residues: CASSPPSVDEQYF.

The rearrangement joins TRBV29-1 to TRBJ2-1; TRBD1 aligns across 8 bases. CDR3 length: 15 residues. Unmatched junction bases numbered 13, after V lost 6 bases and J lost 6 bases. Germline V gives CDR1 SQVTM, CDR2 ANQGSEA. In DNA form, the CDR3 reads TGCAGCGTACCGGTCAGGGCAGGGGGCTTCAATGAGCAGTTCTTC. Its protein product is CSVPVRAGGFNEQFF.

The gene calls are TRBV6-1 and TRBJ2-1; 8 bases are shared with TRBD2. Germline CDR1 and CDR2: MNHNS and SASEGT. V trimming: 3 bases; J trimming: 5 bases; junction bases outside the gene matches: 3. CDR3 length: 14 residues. CDR3 protein: CASSDSGNDNEQFF. In nucleotides, the CDR3 is TGTGCCAGCAGTGATAGCGGGAACGACAATGAGCAGTTCTTC.

The chain carries TRBV9 and TRBJ1-1; maybe TRBD1 (5 bases). The CDR3 is 14 residues long. Between the trimmed V and J ends, which lost 4 bases and 11 bases, there was a span of 21 bases. Germline V gene sequence: CDR1 SGDLS, CDR2 YYNGEE. CDR3 bases: TGTGCCAGCAGCCCTTCCGGGACGGGAGCCCGGGCTTTCTTT. It encodes CASSPSGTGARAFF.

This sequence joins TRBV5-5 and TRBJ2-7; 8 bases line up with TRBD2. There are 15 residues in the CDR3. Germline V gene sequence: CDR1 SGHKS, CDR2 YYEKEE (reference sequence). Trimming cost V 4 bases and J 0 bases; bases outside gene matches: 6. CDR3 loop: CASSPGLAVSYEQYF. The CDR3 DNA reads as TGTGCCAGCAGCCCCGGACTAGCTGTCTCCTACGAGCAGTACTTC.

The J gene is TRBJ2-7, the V gene TRBV28; 12 bases align to TRBD1. This CDR3 region has 13 residues. The junction had 4 bases not matched to a gene; V was cut back by 6 bases and J by 7 bases. Germline CDR1 is MDHEN and CDR2 is SYDVKM. CDR3 in amino acids: CASRGQGAGEQYF. The DNA of the CDR3 is TGTGCCAGCAGGGGACAGGGGGCAGGGGAGCAGTACTTC.

This rearrangement joins TRBV27 to TRBJ2-7, with 8 bases identical to TRBD2. J was trimmed by 7 bases and V by 2 bases; bases with no gene match: 16. CDR3 size: 17 residues. CDR1 is MNHEY, CDR2 SMNVEV, per germline (reference sequence). CDR3 sequence (DNA): TGTGCCAGCAGTTTAGTGGGTAGCGGGGAGCTCTTCAGAGAGCAGTACTTC. This gives the protein CASSLVGSGELFREQYF.

The J gene is TRBJ1-1, the V gene TRBV24-1, with D maybe TRBD1 (5 bases). This CDR3 spans 12 amino acids. Trimming cost V 9 bases and J 1 base, with 8 bases left between them. Germline lookup yields CDR1 KGHDR and CDR2 SFDVKD. CDR3 residues: CATPGGNTEAFF. The CDR3 DNA is TGTGCCACCCCGGGGGGGAACACTGAAGCTTTCTTT.